Shown below are 29 T cell receptor beta chains from a single sample sequenced in a study of T cells in Graves' hyperthyroidism and ophthalmopathy. Amplification yielded TCR beta CDR3 regions, with RNA transcripts as the source. In the first-round RT-PCR of the TCR CDR3, the HTBI primer set was used. TCRdb reprocessed the multiplex PCR reads via MiXCR and lists one record per CDR3 protein. The top ten hold around 12% of the sample, which has 500,000 to 650,000 distinct CDR3 sequences, roughly 15% seen once. The specimen sequenced was blood. The receptors were gathered from a woman aged 45-60 years with Graves' ophthalmopathy.

The V call is TRBV5-1, the J call TRBJ1-1; 9 bases map to TRBD1. CDR3 size: 15 residues. CDR1 and CDR2 from the germline V gene are SGHRS and YFSETQ. Trimming cost V 5 bases and J 5 bases; bases outside gene matches: 10. CDR3: CASRPRTGVGTEAFF. The CDR3 DNA reads TGCGCCAGCAGGCCCCGGACAGGGGTCGGTACTGAAGCTTTCTTT.

This clonotype appeared many times. The chain employs TRBV2 and TRBJ2-4; D unclear. V was pared by 5 bases and J by 0 bases, with 5 bases between. CDR3 length: 13 amino acids. In germline, CDR1 is SNHLY, CDR2 FYNNEI. CDR3 nucleotides: TGTGCCAGCAGTCAATTAGCCAAAAACATTCAGTACTTC. Translating gives CASSQLAKNIQYF.

This clonotype was counted ten times or more. The chain carries TRBV7-3 and TRBJ2-3, with TRBD2 matching over 10 bases. The CDR3 totals 14 residues. Germline V gene data show CDR1 as SGHTA and CDR2 as FQGTGA. Unmatched junction bases numbered 3, after V lost 5 bases and J lost 4 bases. In DNA, the CDR3 is TGTGCCAGCAGCCCCGGGACTAGCGCAGATACGCAGTATTTT. Translation gives CASSPGTSADTQYF.

This clonotype showed up many times. The chain employs TRBV5-1 and TRBJ1-2, with 8 bases fitting TRBD1. Germline trimming cut 4 bases from V and 5 bases from J; bases unmatched to any gene: 7. The germline CDR1 and CDR2 sequences are SGHRS and YFSETQ. CDR3 length: 14 residues. The CDR3 spells CASSPGQGSYGYTF. For the CDR3, the DNA is TGCGCCAGCAGCCCAGGACAGGGAAGTTATGGCTACACCTTC.

This clonotype came up many times. This chain links TRBV3-1 with TRBJ2-7; TRBD1 agrees at 7 bases. V trimming: 4 bases; J trimming: 2 bases; junction bases outside the gene matches: 8. This CDR3 is 15 amino acids long. CDR1 is LGHDT and CDR2 is YNNKEL in the germline V gene (reference sequence). CDR3 loop: CASSPPGTEPYEQYF. Here the CDR3 DNA reads TGTGCCAGCAGCCCCCCTGGGACAGAGCCCTACGAGCAGTACTTC.

This clonotype was observed at least ten times. The CDR3, as DNA: TGTGCCACCAGTGACCCTCGACAGGGGTCCTACAATGAGCAGTTCTTC. It specifies CATSDPRQGSYNEQFF. J is TRBJ2-1 and V is TRBV24-1; TRBD1 matches at 8 bases. Germline V CDR1 and CDR2: KGHDR, SFDVKD. With V trimmed by 4 bases and J by 1 base, 5 bases remained unmatched. The CDR3 is made up of 16 amino acids.

In its sample, this clonotype was seen a few times. The V gene is TRBV19, the J gene TRBJ2-2; 9 bases are a match to TRBD2. Germline V gene sequence: CDR1 LNHDA, CDR2 SQIVND (reference sequence). The ends lost 7 bases at V and 6 bases at J; junction bases unmatched: 6. CDR3 length equals 14 residues. The CDR3 sequence: CASTGLAFAGELFF. The DNA of the CDR3 is TGTGCCAGTACGGGACTAGCTTTTGCCGGGGAGCTGTTTTTT.

The chain combines TRBV18 with TRBJ1-2, with D maybe TRBD1 (5 bases). With 1 base removed from V and 6 bases from J, the gap between germline ends came to 15 bases. The CDR3 has 15 residues. Germline CDR1 reads KGHSH; CDR2 reads LQKENI. In DNA form, the CDR3 reads TGTGCCAGCTCACCACTGCAGGGCCCCATGGATGGCTACACCTTC. This codes for CASSPLQGPMDGYTF. Together with reference TRBV18 and TRBJ1-2, the CDR3 gives the full variable domain: NAGVMQNPRHLVRRRGQEARLRCSPMKGHSHVYWYRQLPEEGLKFMVYLQKENIIDESGMPKERFSAEFPKEGPSILRIQQVVRGDSAAYFCASSPLQGPMDGYTFGSGTRLTVV.

This clonotype was found once. A single base separates this from a much larger clone, so it may be a read error. The V call is TRBV5-1, the J call TRBJ1-4, with a weak D call TRBD1 (6 bases). Trimming pared 4 bases from V and 2 bases from J, leaving 21 bases between. Germline CDR1 reads SGHRS; CDR2 reads YFSETQ. This CDR3 comprises 18 residues. CDR3 sequence (DNA): TGCGCCAGCAGCCCGGGACGGGGGGCAATCTTCACTAATGAAAAACTGTTTTTT. As protein: CASSPGRGAIFTNEKLFF.

The sample holds many counts of this clonotype. V is TRBV11-2 and J is TRBJ2-1; 8 bases map to TRBD2. V was pared by 9 bases and J by 0 bases, with 4 bases of the junction left unmatched. The V gene's germline CDR1 is SGHAT and CDR2 FQNNGV. This CDR3 has 14 amino acids. The CDR3 DNA follows: TGTGCCAGTTCCGGGACTAGCTCCTACAATGAGCAGTTCTTC. Amino acids: CASSGTSSYNEQFF.

This clonotype showed up just a few times. This sequence joins TRBV7-8 and TRBJ2-7; D ambiguous. The CDR3 sequence is 14 residues long. CDR1 and CDR2 (germline): SGHVS, FQNEAQ. Trimming cost V 0 bases and J 2 bases, with 8 bases left between them. This chain's CDR3 is CASSLALFTYEQYF. The CDR3 DNA is TGTGCCAGCAGCTTAGCCTTGTTTACCTACGAGCAGTACTTC. The full variable domain, completed using reference TRBV7-8 and TRBJ2-7, is GAGVSQSPRYKVAKRGQDVALRCDPISGHVSLFWYQQALGQGPEFLTYFQNEAQLDKSGLPSDRFFAERPEGSVSTLKIQRTQQEDSAVYLCASSLALFTYEQYFGPGTRLTVT.

This clonotype was seen many times. The chain has TRBV3-1 and TRBJ1-3, with TRBD1 as a possible D gene (6 bases). The germline CDR1 and CDR2 sequences are LGHDT and YNNKEL (reference sequence). Trimming removed 0 bases from V and 1 base from J, with 10 bases in between. This CDR3 region has 16 residues. The CDR3, as DNA: TGTGCCAGCAGCCAAGATTGGGGGGCGTCTGGAAACACCATATATTTT. This codes for CASSQDWGASGNTIYF.

This clonotype was counted only a few times. J is TRBJ2-5 and V is TRBV10-3; D gene ambiguous. Germline values: CDR1 ENHRY, CDR2 SYGVKD. V was shortened by 10 bases and J by 6 bases, with 15 bases between the two germline ends. CDR3 length: 12 residues. The CDR3 protein is CATQKTAKTQYF. Written as DNA, the CDR3 is TGTGCCACCCAAAAGACGGCGAAGACCCAGTACTTC.

The chain couples TRBV20-1 to TRBJ1-6, with D possibly matching TRBD1 (5 bases). The CDR3 totals 18 residues. Germline V gene data show CDR1 as DFQATT and CDR2 as SNEGSKA (reference sequence). Between the trimmed V and J ends, which lost 3 bases and 0 bases, there was a span of 18 bases. DNA for the CDR3: TGCAGTGCTAGTGCCAGGGATCTCCTAAGCTCCTATAATTCACCCCTCCACTTT. It encodes CSASARDLLSSYNSPLHF.

The chain combines TRBV28 with TRBJ2-7; 7 nucleotides agree with TRBD1. The length of the CDR3 is 15 residues. Looked up from germline, CDR1 is MDHEN and CDR2 is SYDVKM. J was trimmed by 0 bases and V by 5 bases; bases with no gene match: 7. CDR3 nucleotide sequence: TGTGCCAGCAGTGCCGAGGGGGCCCCCTCCTACGAGCAGTACTTC. Protein sequence: CASSAEGAPSYEQYF.

This clonotype was counted at least ten times. This chain joins TRBV7-6 and TRBJ2-5; maybe TRBD2 (5 bases). V lost 5 bases and J 1 base, leaving 20 bases between the germline ends. Per the germline V gene, CDR1 is SGHVS and CDR2 is FNYEAQ. The CDR3 runs 17 residues. CDR3: CASSPRRSRLAQETQYF. CDR3 nucleotides: TGTGCCAGCAGCCCGCGGAGGTCGCGTCTCGCCCAAGAGACCCAGTACTTC. The full variable domain, in which reference TRBV7-6 and TRBJ2-5 provide the parts outside the CDR3, is GAGVSQSPRYKVTKRGQDVALRCDPISGHVSLYWYRQALGQGPEFLTYFNYEAQQDKSGLPNDRFSAERPEGSISTLTIQRTEQRDSAMYRCASSPRRSRLAQETQYFGPGTRLLVL.

The genes are TRBV20-1 and TRBJ1-2; D remains unclear. CDR3 length: 12 residues. Trimming took off 3 bases at V and 3 bases at J, with 8 bases between the two ends. Germline V gene data show CDR1 as DFQATT and CDR2 as SNEGSKA (reference sequence). CDR3 amino acids: CSARTQDYGYTF. The CDR3, as DNA: TGCAGTGCTAGGACCCAGGACTATGGCTACACCTTC.

Details on this clonotype: At one boundary the junction diverges from the germline segment, which might be a read error. This chain joins TRBV15 and TRBJ2-7, with D possibly being TRBD1 (7 bases). This CDR3 is 15 amino acids long. The V gene's germline CDR1 is LNHNV and CDR2 YYDKDF (reference sequence). This CDR3 reads CATSGETGRFYEQYF. The CDR3 DNA reads TGTGCCACCAGCGGAGAGACAGGGAGGTTCTACGAGCAGTACTTC.

This clonotype was seen repeatedly, ten times or more. The gene calls are TRBV10-3 and TRBJ2-3; D remains ambiguous. Germline V gene sequence: CDR1 ENHRY, CDR2 SYGVKD. The CDR3 has 14 amino acids. Trimming took off 5 bases at V and 2 bases at J, with 11 bases between the two ends. As DNA, the CDR3 is TGTGCCATCAGTCGGCTAGAGAACACAGATACGCAGTATTTT. Translated, it gives CAISRLENTDTQYF.

This clonotype was found many times. The chain carries TRBV5-1 and TRBJ2-7, with TRBD2 identical over 10 bases. Trimming cost V 9 bases and J 5 bases; bases outside gene matches: 11. The CDR3 extends over 14 amino acids. Germline CDR1 SGHRS, CDR2 YFSETQ. The CDR3 DNA reads as TGCGCCAAACCGGGACTAGCGAAGATAGACGAGCAGTACTTC. It specifies CAKPGLAKIDEQYF.

There are many counts of this clonotype. The chain combines TRBV13 with TRBJ2-1; 14 positions match TRBD2. Germline assignment: CDR1 PRHDT and CDR2 FYEKMQ (reference sequence). The CDR3 totals 19 residues. V gave up 4 bases and J gave up 2 bases; unmatched junction bases: 10. This CDR3 is CASSSIVRLAGGPYNEQFF. The DNA of the CDR3 is TGTGCCAGCAGCTCTATAGTGAGACTAGCGGGAGGGCCCTACAATGAGCAGTTCTTC. The variable domain in full, with the rest retrieved from reference TRBV13 and TRBJ2-1, is AAGVIQSPRHLIKEKRETATLKCYPIPRHDTVYWYQQGPGQDPQFLISFYEKMQSDKGSIPDRFSAQQFSDYHSELNMSSLELGDSALYFCASSSIVRLAGGPYNEQFFGPGTRLTVL.

V usage is TRBV6-1 and J usage is TRBJ2-7; 12 bases match TRBD1. Trimming cost V 6 bases and J 5 bases; bases outside gene matches: 8. The CDR3 length is 15 residues. Looked up from germline, CDR1 is MNHNS and CDR2 is SASEGT. The chain's CDR3 is CASRPPGQGANEQYF. DNA of the CDR3: TGTGCCAGCAGACCTCCGGGACAGGGGGCGAACGAGCAGTACTTC.

This clonotype has ten or more counts. The chain couples TRBV12-5 to TRBJ1-6; TRBD1 is a possible D gene (5 bases). Trimming removed 6 bases from V and 8 bases from J, with 8 bases in between. This CDR3 is built from 12 residues. Germline V CDR1 and CDR2: LGHNT, FRNRAP. CDR3 in DNA: TGTGCTAGTGGGACACAGGATTCACCCCTCCACTTT. This translates into CASGTQDSPLHF. Using reference TRBV12-5 and TRBJ1-6 for the parts outside the CDR3, the full variable domain is DARVTQTPRHKVTEMGQEVTMRCQPILGHNTVFWYRQTMMQGLELLAYFRNRAPLDDSGMPKDRFSAEMPDATLATLKIQPSEPRDSAVYFCASGTQDSPLHFGNGTRLTVT.

The rearrangement joins TRBV6-1 to TRBJ2-1; TRBD1 matches at 8 bases. Looked up from germline, CDR1 is MNHNS and CDR2 is SASEGT. The CDR3 covers 12 residues. The ends lost 6 bases at V and 15 bases at J; junction bases unmatched: 10. The CDR3: CASRPETGVAFF. Here the CDR3 DNA reads TGTGCCAGCAGACCTGAGACAGGGGTTGCGTTCTTC.

The rearrangement joins TRBV20-1 to TRBJ2-1; D perhaps matches TRBD2 (6 bases). Germline assignment: CDR1 DFQATT and CDR2 SNEGSKA (reference sequence). The CDR3 is made up of 15 amino acids. Trimming removed 4 bases at V and 3 bases at J, with 16 bases between. The chain's CDR3 is CSAKNPSDYYNEQFF. The CDR3 coding sequence is TGCAGTGCTAAAAACCCTAGCGACTACTACAATGAGCAGTTCTTC.

The chain links TRBV12-3 or TRBV12-4 to TRBJ2-2; D might be TRBD2 (6 bases). V was shortened by 2 bases and J by 3 bases, with 19 bases between the two germline ends. This CDR3 is 18 amino acids long. The CDR3 here is CASSLSVRTILYTGELFF. DNA of the CDR3: TGTGCCAGCAGTTTAAGTGTCCGGACTATCCTCTACACCGGGGAGCTGTTTTTT.

Only a few counts were recorded for this clonotype. The gene calls are TRBV10-3 and TRBJ1-2; 12 bases are shared with TRBD1. From germline, CDR1 is ENHRY and CDR2 SYGVKD. This CDR3 is 16 amino acids long. Trimming removed 6 bases from V and 5 bases from J; junction bases left unmatched: 10. In DNA form, the CDR3 reads TGTGCCATCAGGGGGGACAGGGGGCCCACTATGTATGGCTACACCTTC. Its translation: CAIRGDRGPTMYGYTF.

The CDR3 nucleotides read TGTGCCAGTAGTATAGTTCGGAGGACAGGGGGCTATGAGCAGTTCTTC. Its protein product is CASSIVRRTGGYEQFF. V and J are TRBV19 and TRBJ2-1; 11 bases agree with TRBD1. The germline V gene has CDR1 LNHDA and CDR2 SQIVND (reference sequence). V lost 1 base, J lost 8 bases, and 7 bases stayed unmatched. There are 16 residues in the CDR3.

This clonotype was counted many times. J is TRBJ2-5 and V is TRBV18; 11 bases are a match to TRBD2. This CDR3 comprises 16 residues. Germline loops: CDR1 KGHSH, CDR2 LQKENI. V lost 6 bases to trimming and J lost 0 bases; unmatched junction nucleotides: 6. The CDR3 DNA sequence: TGTGCCAGCTCGAGCCGACTAGCGGGGTACCAAGAGACCCAGTACTTC. Encoded protein: CASSSRLAGYQETQYF.